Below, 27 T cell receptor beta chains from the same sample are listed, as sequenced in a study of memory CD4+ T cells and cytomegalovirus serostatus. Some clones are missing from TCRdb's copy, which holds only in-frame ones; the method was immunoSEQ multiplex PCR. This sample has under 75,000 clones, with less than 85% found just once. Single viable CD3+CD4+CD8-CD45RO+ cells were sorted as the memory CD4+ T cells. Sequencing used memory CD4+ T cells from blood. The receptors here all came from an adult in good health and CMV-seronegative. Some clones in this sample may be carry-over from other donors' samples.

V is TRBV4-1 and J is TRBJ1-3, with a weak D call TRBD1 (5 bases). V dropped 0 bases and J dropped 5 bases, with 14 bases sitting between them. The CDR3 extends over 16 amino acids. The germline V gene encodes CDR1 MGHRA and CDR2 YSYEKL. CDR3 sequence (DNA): TGCGCCAGCAGCCAAGAAGGGTGGGGACTTAGAAACACCATATATTTT. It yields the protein CASSQEGWGLRNTIYF.

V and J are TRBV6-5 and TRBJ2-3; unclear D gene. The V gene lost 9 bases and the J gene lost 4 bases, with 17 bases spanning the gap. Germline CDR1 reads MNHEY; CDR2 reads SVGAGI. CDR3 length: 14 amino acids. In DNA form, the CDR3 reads TGTGCCAGGACATGTGGGATCGACCCAGATACGCAGTATTTT. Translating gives CARTCGIDPDTQYF.

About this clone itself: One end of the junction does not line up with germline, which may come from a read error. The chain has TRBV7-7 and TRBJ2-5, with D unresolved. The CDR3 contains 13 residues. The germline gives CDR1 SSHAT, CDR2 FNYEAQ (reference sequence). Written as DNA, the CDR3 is TGTGCTAGCAGCTCTTCGTTCCAAGAGACCCAGTACTTC. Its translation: CASSSSFQETQYF.

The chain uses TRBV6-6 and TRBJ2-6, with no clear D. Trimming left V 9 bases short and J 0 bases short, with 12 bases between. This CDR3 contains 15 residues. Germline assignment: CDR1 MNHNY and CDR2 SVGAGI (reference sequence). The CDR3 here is CASRSVNSGANVLTF. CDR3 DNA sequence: TGTGCCAGTCGGTCCGTAAACTCTGGGGCCAACGTCCTGACTTTC.

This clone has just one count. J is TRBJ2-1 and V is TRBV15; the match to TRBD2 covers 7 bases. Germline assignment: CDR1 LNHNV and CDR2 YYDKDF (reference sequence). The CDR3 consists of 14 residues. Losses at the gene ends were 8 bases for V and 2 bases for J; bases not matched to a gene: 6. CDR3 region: CATSSGVTYNEQFF. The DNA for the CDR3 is TGTGCCACCTCAAGCGGGGTTACCTACAATGAGCAGTTCTTC.

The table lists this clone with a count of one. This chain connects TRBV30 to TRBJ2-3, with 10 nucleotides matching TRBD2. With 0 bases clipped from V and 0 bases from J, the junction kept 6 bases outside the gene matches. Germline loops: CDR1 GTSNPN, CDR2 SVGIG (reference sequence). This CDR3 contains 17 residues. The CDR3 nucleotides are TGTGCCTGGAGTGTACCGGGACTAGCGTATAGCACAGATACGCAGTATTTT. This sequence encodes CAWSVPGLAYSTDTQYF. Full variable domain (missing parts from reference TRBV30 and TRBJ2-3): SQTIHQWPATLVQPVGSPLSLECTVEGTSNPNLYWYRQAAGRGLQLLFYSVGIGQISSEVPQNLSASRPQDRQFILSSKKLLLSDSGFYLCAWSVPGLAYSTDTQYFGPGTRLTVL.

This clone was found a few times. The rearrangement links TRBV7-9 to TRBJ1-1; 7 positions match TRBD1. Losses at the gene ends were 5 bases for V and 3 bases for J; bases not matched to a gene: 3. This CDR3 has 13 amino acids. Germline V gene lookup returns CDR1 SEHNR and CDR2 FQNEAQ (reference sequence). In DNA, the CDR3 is TGTGCCAGCAGCGGACAGGCATACACTGAAGCTTTCTTT. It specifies CASSGQAYTEAFF.

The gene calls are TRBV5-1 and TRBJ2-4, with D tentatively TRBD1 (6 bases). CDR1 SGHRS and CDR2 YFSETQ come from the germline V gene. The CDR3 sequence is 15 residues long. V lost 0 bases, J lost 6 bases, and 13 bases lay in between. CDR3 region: CASSLVPGEGNIQYF. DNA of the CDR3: TGCGCCAGCAGCTTGGTTCCAGGGGAAGGAAACATTCAGTACTTC. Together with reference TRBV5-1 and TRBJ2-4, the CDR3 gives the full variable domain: KAGVTQTPRYLIKTRGQQVTLSCSPISGHRSVSWYQQTPGQGLQFLFEYFSETQRNKGNFPGRFSGRQFSNSRSEMNVSTLELGDSALYLCASSLVPGEGNIQYFGAGTRLSVL.

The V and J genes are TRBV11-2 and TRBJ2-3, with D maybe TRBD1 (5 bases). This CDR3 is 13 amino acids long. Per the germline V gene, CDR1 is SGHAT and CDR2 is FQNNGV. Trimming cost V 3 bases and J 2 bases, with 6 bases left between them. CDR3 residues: CASSFGHTDTQYF. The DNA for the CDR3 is TGTGCCAGCAGCTTTGGACACACAGATACGCAGTATTTT.

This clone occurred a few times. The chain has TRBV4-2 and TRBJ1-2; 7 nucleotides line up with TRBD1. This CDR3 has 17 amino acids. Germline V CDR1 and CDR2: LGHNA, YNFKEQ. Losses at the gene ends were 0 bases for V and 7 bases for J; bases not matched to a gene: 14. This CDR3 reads CASSQDRRQGLILGYTF. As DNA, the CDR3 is TGTGCCAGCAGCCAAGATCGGAGACAGGGACTTATTCTTGGCTACACCTTC.

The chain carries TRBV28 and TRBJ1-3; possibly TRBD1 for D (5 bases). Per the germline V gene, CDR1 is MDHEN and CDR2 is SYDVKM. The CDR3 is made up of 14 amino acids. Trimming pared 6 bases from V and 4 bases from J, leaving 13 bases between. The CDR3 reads CASSPSGSGNTIYF. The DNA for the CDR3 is TGTGCCAGCAGCCCGTCAGGGTCCGGAAACACCATATATTTT.

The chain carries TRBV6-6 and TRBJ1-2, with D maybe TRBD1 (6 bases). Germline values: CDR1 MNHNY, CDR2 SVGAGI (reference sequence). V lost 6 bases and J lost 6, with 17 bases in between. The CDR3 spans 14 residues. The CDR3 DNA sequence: TGTGCCAGCAGCCGCCGGACAGACTCACATGGCTACACCTTC. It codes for CASSRRTDSHGYTF.

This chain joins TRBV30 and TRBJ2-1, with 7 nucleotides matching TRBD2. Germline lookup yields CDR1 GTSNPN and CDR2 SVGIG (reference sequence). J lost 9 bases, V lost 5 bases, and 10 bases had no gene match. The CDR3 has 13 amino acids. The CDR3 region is CAWAGDYISEQFF. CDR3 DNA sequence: TGTGCCTGGGCGGGGGATTATATCTCTGAGCAGTTCTTC. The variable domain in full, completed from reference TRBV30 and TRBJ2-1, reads SQTIHQWPATLVQPVGSPLSLECTVEGTSNPNLYWYRQAAGRGLQLLFYSVGIGQISSEVPQNLSASRPQDRQFILSSKKLLLSDSGFYLCAWAGDYISEQFFGPGTRLTVL.

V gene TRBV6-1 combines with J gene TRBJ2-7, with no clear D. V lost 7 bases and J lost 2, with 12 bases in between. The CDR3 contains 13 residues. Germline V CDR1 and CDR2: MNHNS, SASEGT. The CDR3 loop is CASTSTVTYEQYF. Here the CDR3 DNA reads TGTGCCAGCACCTCGACTGTCACCTACGAGCAGTACTTC.

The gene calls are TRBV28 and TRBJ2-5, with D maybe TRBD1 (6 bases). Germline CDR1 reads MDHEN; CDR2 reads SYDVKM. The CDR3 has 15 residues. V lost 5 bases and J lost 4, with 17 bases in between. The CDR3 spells CASSILGAGTETQYF. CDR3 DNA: TGTGCCAGCAGTATCCTGGGGGCAGGGACAGAGACCCAGTACTTC.

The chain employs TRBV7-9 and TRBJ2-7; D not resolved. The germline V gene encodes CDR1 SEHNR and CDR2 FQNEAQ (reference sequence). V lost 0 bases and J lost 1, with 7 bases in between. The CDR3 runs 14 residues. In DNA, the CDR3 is TGTGCCAGCAGCTTAGCGGGGTTGTCCTACGAGCAGTACTTC. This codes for CASSLAGLSYEQYF. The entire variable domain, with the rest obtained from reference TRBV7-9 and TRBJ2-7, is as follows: DTGVSQNPRHKITKRGQNVTFRCDPISEHNRLYWYRQTLGQGPEFLTYFQNEAQLEKSRLLSDRFSAERPKGSFSTLEIQRTEQGDSAMYLCASSLAGLSYEQYFGPGTRLTVT.

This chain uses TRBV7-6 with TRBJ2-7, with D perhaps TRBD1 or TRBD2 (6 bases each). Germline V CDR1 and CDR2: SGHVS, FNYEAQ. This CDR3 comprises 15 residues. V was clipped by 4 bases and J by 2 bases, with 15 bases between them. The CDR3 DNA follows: TGTGCCAGCAGCTCCTTGAGGGGGAGGACCTACGAGCAGTACTTC. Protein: CASSSLRGRTYEQYF.

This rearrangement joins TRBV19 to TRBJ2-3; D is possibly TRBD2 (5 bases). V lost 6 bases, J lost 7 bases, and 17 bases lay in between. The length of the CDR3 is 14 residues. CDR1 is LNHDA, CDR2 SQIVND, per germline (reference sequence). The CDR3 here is CASSFGLASNTQYF. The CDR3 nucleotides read TGTGCCAGTAGCTTCGGGTTAGCGAGCAATACGCAGTATTTT.

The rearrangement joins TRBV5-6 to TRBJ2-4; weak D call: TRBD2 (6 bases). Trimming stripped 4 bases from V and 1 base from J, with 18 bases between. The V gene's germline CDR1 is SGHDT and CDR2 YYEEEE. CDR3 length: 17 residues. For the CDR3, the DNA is TGTGCCAGCAGCCTGCTCCGGGGCCGGGGGGCCAAAAACATTCAGTACTTC. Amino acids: CASSLLRGRGAKNIQYF.

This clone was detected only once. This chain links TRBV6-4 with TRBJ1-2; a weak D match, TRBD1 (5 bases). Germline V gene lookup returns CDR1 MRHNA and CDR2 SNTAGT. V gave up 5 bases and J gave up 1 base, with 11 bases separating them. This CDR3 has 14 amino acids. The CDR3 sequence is CASSPSTVNYGYTF. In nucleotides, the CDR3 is TGTGCCAGCAGTCCGTCGACAGTTAACTATGGCTACACCTTC.

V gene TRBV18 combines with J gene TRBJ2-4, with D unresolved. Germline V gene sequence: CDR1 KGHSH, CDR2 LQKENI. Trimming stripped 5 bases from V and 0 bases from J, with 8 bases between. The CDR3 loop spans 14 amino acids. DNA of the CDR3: TGTGCCAGCTCATCCGGGTTAGCCAAAAACATTCAGTACTTC. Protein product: CASSSGLAKNIQYF.

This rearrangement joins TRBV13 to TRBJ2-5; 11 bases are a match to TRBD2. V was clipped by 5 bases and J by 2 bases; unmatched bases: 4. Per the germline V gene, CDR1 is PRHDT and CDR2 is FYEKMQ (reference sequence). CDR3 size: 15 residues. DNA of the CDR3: TGTGCCAGCAGCACCAGGACTAGCGGGCAAGAGACCCAGTACTTC. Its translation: CASSTRTSGQETQYF.

CDR3 DNA sequence: TGTGCCAGCAGCCCCCAACACGGACAGGGGGCCGTTAATGAAAAACTGTTTTTT. It encodes CASSPQHGQGAVNEKLFF. V usage is TRBV7-8 and J usage is TRBJ1-4; TRBD1 aligns across 11 bases. The CDR3 extends over 18 amino acids. Per the germline V gene, CDR1 is SGHVS and CDR2 is FQNEAQ. The junction had 12 bases not matched to a gene; V was cut back by 5 bases and J by 4 bases.

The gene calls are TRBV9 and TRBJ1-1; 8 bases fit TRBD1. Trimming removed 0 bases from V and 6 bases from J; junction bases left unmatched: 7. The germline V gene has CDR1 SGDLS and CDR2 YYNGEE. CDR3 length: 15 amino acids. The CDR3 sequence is CASSVVGRGPAEAFF. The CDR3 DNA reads TGTGCCAGCAGCGTAGTCGGCAGGGGGCCGGCTGAAGCTTTCTTT. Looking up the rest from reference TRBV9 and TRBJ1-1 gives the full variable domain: DSGVTQTPKHLITATGQRVTLRCSPRSGDLSVYWYQQSLDQGLQFLIQYYNGEERAKGNILERFSAQQFPDLHSELNLSSLELGDSALYFCASSVVGRGPAEAFFGQGTRLTVV.

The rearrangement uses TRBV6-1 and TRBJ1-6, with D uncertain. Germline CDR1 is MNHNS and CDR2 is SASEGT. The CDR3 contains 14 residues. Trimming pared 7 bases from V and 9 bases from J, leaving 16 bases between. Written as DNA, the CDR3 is TGTGCCAGCACCCCCGGGCAGTCGGGTTCACCCCTCCACTTT. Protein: CASTPGQSGSPLHF.

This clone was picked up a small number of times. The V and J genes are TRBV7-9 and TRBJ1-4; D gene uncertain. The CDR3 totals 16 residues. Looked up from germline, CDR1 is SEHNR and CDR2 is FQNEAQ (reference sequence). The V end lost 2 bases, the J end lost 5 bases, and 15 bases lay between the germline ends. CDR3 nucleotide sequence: TGTGCCAGCAGCTTACCCAGAACCCCACTAAATGAAAAACTGTTTTTT. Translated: CASSLPRTPLNEKLFF.

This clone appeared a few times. CDR3 residues: CASRYRDNYEQYF. The CDR3 DNA follows: TGTGCCAGCAGATACCGGGACAACTACGAGCAGTACTTC. This chain joins TRBV5-5 and TRBJ2-7; weak D call: TRBD1 (6 bases). The length of the CDR3 is 13 residues. Trimming removed 5 bases from V and 3 bases from J, with 12 bases in between. Germline assignment: CDR1 SGHKS and CDR2 YYEKEE (reference sequence).